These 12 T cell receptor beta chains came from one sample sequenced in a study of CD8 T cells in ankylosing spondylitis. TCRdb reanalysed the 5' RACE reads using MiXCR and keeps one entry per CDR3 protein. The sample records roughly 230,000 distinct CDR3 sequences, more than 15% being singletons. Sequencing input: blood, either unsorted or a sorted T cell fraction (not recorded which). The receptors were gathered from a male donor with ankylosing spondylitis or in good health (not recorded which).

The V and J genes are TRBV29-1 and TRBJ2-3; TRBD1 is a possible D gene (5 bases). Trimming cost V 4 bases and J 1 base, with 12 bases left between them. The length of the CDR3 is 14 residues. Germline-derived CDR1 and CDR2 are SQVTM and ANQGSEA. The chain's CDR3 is CSVAGSRGTDTQYF. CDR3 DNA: TGCAGCGTTGCCGGGTCCAGGGGCACAGATACGCAGTATTTT.

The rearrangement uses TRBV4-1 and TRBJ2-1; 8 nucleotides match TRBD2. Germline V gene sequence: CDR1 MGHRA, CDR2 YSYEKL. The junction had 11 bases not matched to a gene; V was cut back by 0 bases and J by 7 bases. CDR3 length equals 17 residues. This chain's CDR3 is CASSQEDGTRGRNEQFF. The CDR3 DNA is TGCGCCAGCAGCCAAGAGGATGGGACTAGAGGTCGGAATGAGCAGTTCTTC.

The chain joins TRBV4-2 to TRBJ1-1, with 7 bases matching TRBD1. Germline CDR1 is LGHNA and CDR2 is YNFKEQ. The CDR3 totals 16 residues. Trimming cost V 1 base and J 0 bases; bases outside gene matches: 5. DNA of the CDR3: TGTGCCAGCAGCCAAGCATACAGGGGTGTGAACACTGAAGCTTTCTTT. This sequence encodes CASSQAYRGVNTEAFF.

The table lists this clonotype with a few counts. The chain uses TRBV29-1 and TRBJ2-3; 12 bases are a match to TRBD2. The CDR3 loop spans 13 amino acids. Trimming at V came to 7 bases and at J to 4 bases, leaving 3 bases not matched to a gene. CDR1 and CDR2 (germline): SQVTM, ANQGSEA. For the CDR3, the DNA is TGCAGCGGGACTAGCGGGATTGCAGATACGCAGTATTTT. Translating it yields CSGTSGIADTQYF.

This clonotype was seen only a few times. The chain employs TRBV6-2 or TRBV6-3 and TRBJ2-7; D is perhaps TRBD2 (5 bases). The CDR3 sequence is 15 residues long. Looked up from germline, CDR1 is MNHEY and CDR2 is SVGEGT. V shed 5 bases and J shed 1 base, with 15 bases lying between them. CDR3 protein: CASSLRVGGSYEQYF. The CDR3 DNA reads TGTGCCAGCAGTCTGAGGGTTGGCGGATCCTACGAGCAGTACTTC.

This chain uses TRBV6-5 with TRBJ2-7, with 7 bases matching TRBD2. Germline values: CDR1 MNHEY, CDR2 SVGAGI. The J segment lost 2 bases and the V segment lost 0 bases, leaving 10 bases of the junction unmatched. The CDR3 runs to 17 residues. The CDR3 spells CASSYSVPREITYEQYF. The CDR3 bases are TGTGCCAGCAGTTACTCGGTTCCGCGGGAGATCACCTACGAGCAGTACTTC.

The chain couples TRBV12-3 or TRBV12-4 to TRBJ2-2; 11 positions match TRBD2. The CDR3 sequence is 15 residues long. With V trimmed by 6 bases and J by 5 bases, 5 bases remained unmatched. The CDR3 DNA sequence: TGTGCCAGCAGGATTACTAGCGGGAGAACCGGGGAGCTGTTTTTT. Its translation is CASRITSGRTGELFF.

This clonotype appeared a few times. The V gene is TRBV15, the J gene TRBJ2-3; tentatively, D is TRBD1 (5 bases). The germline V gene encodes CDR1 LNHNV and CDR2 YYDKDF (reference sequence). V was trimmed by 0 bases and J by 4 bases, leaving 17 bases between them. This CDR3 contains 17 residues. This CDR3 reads CATSRDGGAGLADTQYF. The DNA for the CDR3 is TGTGCCACCAGCAGAGACGGCGGTGCAGGGCTCGCAGATACGCAGTATTTT. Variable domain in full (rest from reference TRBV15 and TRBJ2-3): DAMVIQNPRYQVTQFGKPVTLSCSQTLNHNVMYWYQQKSSQAPKLLFHYYDKDFNNEADTPDNFQSRRPNTSFCFLDIRSPGLGDTAMYLCATSRDGGAGLADTQYFGPGTRLTVL.

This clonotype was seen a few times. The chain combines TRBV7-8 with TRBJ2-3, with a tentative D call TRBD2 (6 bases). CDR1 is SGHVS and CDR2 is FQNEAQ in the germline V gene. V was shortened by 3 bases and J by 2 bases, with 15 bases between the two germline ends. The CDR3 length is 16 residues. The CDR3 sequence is CASSFGLQDYTDTQYF. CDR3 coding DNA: TGTGCCAGCAGCTTTGGGTTACAGGACTACACAGATACGCAGTATTTT.

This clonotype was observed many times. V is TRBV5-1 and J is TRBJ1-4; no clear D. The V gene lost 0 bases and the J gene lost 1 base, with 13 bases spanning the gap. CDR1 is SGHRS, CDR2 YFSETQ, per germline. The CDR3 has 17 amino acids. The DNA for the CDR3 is TGCGCCAGCAGCTTGGGCCTACCCTTTTTAACTAATGAAAAACTGTTTTTT. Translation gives CASSLGLPFLTNEKLFF.

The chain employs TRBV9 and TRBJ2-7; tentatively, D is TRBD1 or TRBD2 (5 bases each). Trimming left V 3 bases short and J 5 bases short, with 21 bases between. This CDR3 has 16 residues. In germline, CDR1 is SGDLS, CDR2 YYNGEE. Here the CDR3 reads CASSAEALDSFHEQYF. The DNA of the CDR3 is TGTGCCAGCAGCGCGGAGGCCCTCGACAGTTTCCACGAGCAGTACTTC.

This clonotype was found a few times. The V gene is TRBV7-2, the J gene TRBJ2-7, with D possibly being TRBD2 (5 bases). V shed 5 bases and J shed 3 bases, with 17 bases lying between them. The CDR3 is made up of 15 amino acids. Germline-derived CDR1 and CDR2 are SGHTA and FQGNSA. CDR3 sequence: CASSLSRRTVYEQYF. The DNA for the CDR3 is TGTGCCAGCAGCCTCTCAAGGAGGACTGTCTACGAGCAGTACTTC.